What follows are 8 T cell receptor beta chains derived from one specimen sequenced in a study of CD8 T cells in ankylosing spondylitis. Study-level findings and limits: Characteristic of ankylosing spondylitis blood, it appeared, was a TCR beta motif comprising roughly 8 highly homologous variants.

For these receptors, no antigen is known. TCRdb used MiXCR to reprocess the 5' RACE reads, holding one entry per CDR3 protein. The sample has 700,000 to 1,000,000 distinct CDR3 sequences, 10% to 15% seen once. Sequenced material: blood, either unsorted or a sorted T cell fraction (not recorded which). Receptors were obtained from a male donor with ankylosing spondylitis.

This clonotype occurred a few times. V gene TRBV20-1 combines with J gene TRBJ2-7, with TRBD1 matching 9 bases. Germline V CDR1 and CDR2: DFQATT, SNEGSKA (reference sequence). Trimming cost V 5 bases and J 3 bases; bases outside gene matches: 8. This CDR3 has 14 amino acids. This CDR3 reads CSAARTGEVYEQYF. The CDR3 bases are TGCAGTGCTGCCAGGACAGGGGAGGTCTACGAGCAGTACTTC.

The chain combines TRBV20-1 with TRBJ2-2; 9 bases are shared with TRBD1. This CDR3 comprises 16 residues. V dropped 0 bases and J dropped 2; count of bases not matched to a gene: 4. Germline V gene data show CDR1 as DFQATT and CDR2 as SNEGSKA (reference sequence). The CDR3 nucleotides are TGCAGTGCTAGAGATAGAACAGGGGGCAACACCGGGGAGCTGTTTTTT. This translates into CSARDRTGGNTGELFF.

DNA of the CDR3: TGTGCCTTTACCGGGGGGGCAGAGACCCAGTACTTC. Translated: CAFTGGAETQYF. The chain links TRBV30 to TRBJ2-5, with 8 bases fitting TRBD2. V shed 7 bases, J shed 4 bases, and the junction held 5 bases outside the gene matches. This CDR3 is built from 12 residues. CDR1 is GTSNPN, CDR2 SVGIG, per germline (reference sequence). The variable domain in full, with the rest retrieved from reference TRBV30 and TRBJ2-5, is SQTIHQWPATLVQPVGSPLSLECTVEGTSNPNLYWYRQAAGRGLQLLFYSVGIGQISSEVPQNLSASRPQDRQFILSSKKLLLSDSGFYLCAFTGGAETQYFGPGTRLLVL.

This clonotype occurred a few times. The V and J genes are TRBV7-8 and TRBJ2-3; tentative D call: TRBD1 (6 bases). The V end lost 7 bases, the J end lost 5 bases, and 16 bases lay between the germline ends. This CDR3 spans 14 amino acids. CDR1 is SGHVS, CDR2 FQNEAQ, per germline. The CDR3 loop reads CASNNRAKGDTQYF. In nucleotides, the CDR3 is TGTGCCAGCAACAACAGGGCCAAGGGAGATACGCAGTATTTT. The full variable domain, its missing parts supplied by reference TRBV7-8 and TRBJ2-3, is GAGVSQSPRYKVAKRGQDVALRCDPISGHVSLFWYQQALGQGPEFLTYFQNEAQLDKSGLPSDRFFAERPEGSVSTLKIQRTQQEDSAVYLCASNNRAKGDTQYFGPGTRLTVL.

The gene calls are TRBV2 and TRBJ2-5; maybe TRBD1 (5 bases). The CDR3 is 14 amino acids. With 7 bases removed from V and 1 base from J, the gap between germline ends came to 13 bases. The germline CDR1 and CDR2 sequences are SNHLY and FYNNEI. CDR3 in DNA: TGTGCCAGCATGATTGGCCAGGGCCAAGAGACCCAGTACTTC. Its protein is CASMIGQGQETQYF.

The chain recombines TRBV5-1 with TRBJ2-3; a weak D match, TRBD1 (5 bases). Germline V gene sequence: CDR1 SGHRS, CDR2 YFSETQ. The V gene lost 0 bases and the J gene lost 2 bases, with 16 bases spanning the gap. The CDR3 is made up of 17 amino acids. As DNA, the CDR3 is TGCGCCAGCAGCTTGGCCATTGGGCCAGGGCTCACAGATACGCAGTATTTT. Its protein is CASSLAIGPGLTDTQYF.

The chain joins TRBV5-1 to TRBJ2-7, with 10 bases that match TRBD1. The V gene end was trimmed by 1 base and the J gene end by 2 bases; junction bases not matched to a gene: 12. Germline lookup yields CDR1 SGHRS and CDR2 YFSETQ. This CDR3 has 18 amino acids. CDR3 amino acids: CASSLSLGQGSYPYEQYF. The CDR3 DNA follows: TGCGCCAGCAGCTTGTCTTTGGGACAGGGGTCTTACCCCTACGAGCAGTACTTC.

This clonotype was detected only once. The chain carries TRBV6-5 and TRBJ2-5; D remains ambiguous. The ends were cut back, 0 bases at V and 3 bases at J, with 11 bases in the middle. The germline V gene encodes CDR1 MNHEY and CDR2 SVGAGI. The CDR3 covers 15 residues. The CDR3 nucleotides are TGTGCCAGCAGTTACTCGGGCAACGCAAAAGAGACCCAGTACTTC. Its translation: CASSYSGNAKETQYF.